The T cell receptor beta chain described here comes from a study of blood T cell repertoires in COVID-19. The wider study: There were acute and convalescent COVID-19 samples, and they came from the United States, Italy and Spain. T cells, B-cell-depleted T cells, or PBMCs provided the cDNA or gDNA that served as material.

This CDR3 comprises 15 residues. V lost 5 bases and J 0 bases, leaving 13 bases between the germline ends. The germline V gene encodes CDR1 SGHRS and CDR2 YFSETQ. How the authors handled the data: Reference gene primer amplification yielded estimated nucleated cell counts. Method: immunoSEQ multiplex PCR; TCRdb's copy keeps in-frame clones and lacks some. V, J and clone size reflect that table, while D and trimming were determined from the DNA. The sample carries 250,000 to 350,000 clones, around 86% recorded once. The specimen sequenced was peripheral blood. The chain couples TRBV5-1 to TRBJ2-3, with D perhaps matching TRBD2 (5 bases). The clonotype was recovered from a woman in her twenties or thirties with active or convalescent COVID-19. The CDR3 sequence: CASRRGTVSTDTQYF. CDR3 nucleotide sequence: TGCGCCAGCAGACGGGGTACGGTTAGCACAGATACGCAGTATTTT.